Following are 3 T cell receptor beta chains from one sample sequenced in a study of Tregs in tolerant kidney transplant recipients (dated by TCRdb to between 2018 and 2021). The label giving this sample's time point can be read as: blood sample drawn before combined kidney and bone marrow transplant. Library method: the immunoSEQ multiplex PCR assay. The clones in this table, taken by TCRdb from immuneACCESS, are in-frame only. Not every clone is retained; where verified, under half of the shortfall comes from an unresolved V gene, and the cause of the rest is unknown. The sample table shows 110,000 or so clones, and about 90% are seen once. Together, the top ten hold roughly 0.35% of the sample. Sequenced material: CD4+ T cells from blood, taken before the transplant. The receptor set was obtained from a human donor who received a combined kidney and bone marrow transplant.

V gene TRBV10-1 combines with J gene TRBJ1-1; 11 bases are shared with TRBD1. The germline V gene encodes CDR1 WNHNN and CDR2 SYGVQD (reference sequence). The CDR3 runs 14 residues. Trimming cost V 6 bases and J 5 bases; bases outside gene matches: 5. The DNA of the CDR3 is TGCGCCAGCAGCGGGACAGGGGGTCGGACTGAAGCTTTCTTT. The encoded protein is CASSGTGGRTEAFF.

The table lists this clone with a count of one. The chain is built from TRBV5-1 and TRBJ2-3, with 10 bases that match TRBD1. V lost 0 bases, J lost 4 bases, and 8 bases stayed unmatched. The CDR3 is made up of 17 amino acids. CDR1 is SGHRS and CDR2 is YFSETQ in the germline V gene. The CDR3 sequence is CASSLAPQTGGPDTQYF. In nucleotides, the CDR3 is TGCGCCAGCAGCTTGGCGCCCCAGACAGGGGGCCCAGATACGCAGTATTTT. Supplemented by reference TRBV5-1 and TRBJ2-3, the full variable domain reads KAGVTQTPRYLIKTRGQQVTLSCSPISGHRSVSWYQQTPGQGLQFLFEYFSETQRNKGNFPGRFSGRQFSNSRSEMNVSTLELGDSALYLCASSLAPQTGGPDTQYFGPGTRLTVL.

This clone was picked up a small number of times. CDR3 region: CASSLGRQGTDEQYF. The CDR3 DNA follows: TGTGCCAGCAGCTTAGGTCGACAGGGCACCGACGAGCAGTACTTC. This rearrangement joins TRBV7-8 to TRBJ2-7; 7 bases are shared with TRBD1. Germline V gives CDR1 SGHVS, CDR2 FQNEAQ. J was trimmed by 5 bases and V by 1 base; bases with no gene match: 8. This CDR3 contains 15 residues.